This TCR beta chain was found in a study of control samples from healthy donors and cancer patients. Sequencing used immunoSEQ multiplex PCR; TCRdb keeps in-frame clones, though not all of them. The sample has 90,000 to 100,000 clones; roughly four fifths are singletons. The clonotype was recovered from a man in his sixties in good health. Sequencing used blood.

CDR3 DNA: TGTGCCAGCAGCTTGGCCAGACAGGGGATAGACTCCTACGAGCAGTACTTC. It codes for CASSLARQGIDSYEQYF. J is TRBJ2-7 and V is TRBV5-4, with TRBD1 matching 8 bases. The V gene end was trimmed by 0 bases and the J gene end by 0 bases; junction bases not matched to a gene: 8. CDR1 and CDR2 (germline): SGHNT, YYREEE (reference sequence). This CDR3 spans 17 amino acids.